A selection of T cell receptor beta chains follows, all from one sample in a study of neurological immune-mediated disorders. One entry per CDR3 protein, called by TCRdb with MiXCR from the 5' RACE reads. Altogether roughly 61,000 distinct CDR3 sequences are present, approximately 12% being singletons, with the ten largest covering approximately 7%. Sequencing was done on a sample of PBMCs. These receptors were collected from a male donor with HTLV-1-associated myelopathy (HAM/TSP). Both conserved end residues are part of each CDR3. Each record gives: V gene, CDR3 protein.

>TRBV7-2
CASRLSGSGNTIYF
>TRBV18
CASSPGQGVNEQFF
>TRBV11-3
CASSPRSGLMNTEAFF
>TRBV29-1
CSVLTGGLTEAFF
>TRBV9
CASGLAGGLTDTQYF
>TRBV19
CASSPTGLPPLHF
>TRBV7-9
CASSFSRGRTGELFF
>TRBV9
CASSPGDYPGELFF
>TRBV5-1
CASSERTANTEAFF
>TRBV20-1
CSAGRILSTDTQYF
>TRBV20-1
CSAISSGGGYEQYF
>TRBV21-1
CASTLAWCGVIEQYF
>TRBV7-8
CASRFMLGQVQYF
>TRBV6-5
CASGEAVTGELFF
>TRBV6-2/TRBV6-3
CASSYSDLSYEQYF
>TRBV5-1
CASSLTSSGGPQTSF
>TRBV5-1
CASSFGQPRSSYNSPLHF
>TRBV20-1
CSARAWVSYEQYF
>TRBV6-2/TRBV6-3
CASSSGQGDNSPLHF
>TRBV5-1
CASSPGPQETQYF
>TRBV20-1
CSARFGTGREKLFF
>TRBV3-1
CASSQTSGTYQGQYF
>TRBV20-1
CSAYSGGATDTQYF
>TRBV20-1
CSASDYPGTAYGYTF
>TRBV20-1
CSAIQGTGNQPQHF
>TRBV7-6
CASSKITGSHEQYF
>TRBV7-8
CASSLRRGVETQYF
>TRBV29-1
CSVEVGPYEQYF
>TRBV20-1
CSASRQGLVTEAFF